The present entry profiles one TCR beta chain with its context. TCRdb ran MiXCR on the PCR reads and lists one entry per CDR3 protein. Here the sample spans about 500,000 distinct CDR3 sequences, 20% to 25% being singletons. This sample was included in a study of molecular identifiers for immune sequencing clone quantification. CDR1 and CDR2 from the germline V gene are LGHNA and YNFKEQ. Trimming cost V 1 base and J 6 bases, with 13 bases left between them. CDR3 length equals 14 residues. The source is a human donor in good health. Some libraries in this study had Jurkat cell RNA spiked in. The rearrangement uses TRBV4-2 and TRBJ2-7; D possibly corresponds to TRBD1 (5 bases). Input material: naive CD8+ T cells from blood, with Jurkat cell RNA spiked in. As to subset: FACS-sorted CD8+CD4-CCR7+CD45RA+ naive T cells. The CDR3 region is CASSQVQGTCEQYF. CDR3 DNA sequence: TGTGCCAGCAGCCAAGTCCAGGGTACCTGCGAGCAGTACTTC.